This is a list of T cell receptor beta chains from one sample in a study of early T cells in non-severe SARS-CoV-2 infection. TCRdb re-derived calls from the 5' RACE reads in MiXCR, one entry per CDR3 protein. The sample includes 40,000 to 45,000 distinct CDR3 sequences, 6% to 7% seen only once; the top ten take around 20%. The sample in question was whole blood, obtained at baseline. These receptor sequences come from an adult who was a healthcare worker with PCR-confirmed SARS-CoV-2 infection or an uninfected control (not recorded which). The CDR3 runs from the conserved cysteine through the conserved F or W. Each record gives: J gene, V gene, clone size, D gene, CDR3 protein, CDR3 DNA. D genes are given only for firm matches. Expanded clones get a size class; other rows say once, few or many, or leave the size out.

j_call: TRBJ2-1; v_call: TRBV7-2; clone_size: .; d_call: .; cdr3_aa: CASSLGISGREFF; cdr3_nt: TGTGCCAGCAGCTTAGGTATCTCGGGCCGCGAGTTCTTC
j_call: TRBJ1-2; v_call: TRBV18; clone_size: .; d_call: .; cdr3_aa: CASSPRTGLGDYGYTF; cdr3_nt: TGTGCCAGCTCACCACGGACGGGGCTAGGGGACTATGGCTACACCTTC
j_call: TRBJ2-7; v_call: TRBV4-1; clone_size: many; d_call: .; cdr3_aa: CASSQVQGVDEQYF; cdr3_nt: TGCGCCAGCAGCCAAGTTCAGGGAGTCGACGAGCAGTACTTC
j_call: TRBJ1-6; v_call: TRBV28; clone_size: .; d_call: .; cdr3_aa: CASSYVPGRGDNSPLHF; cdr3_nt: TGTGCCAGCAGTTATGTCCCCGGCAGGGGCGATAATTCACCCCTCCACTTT
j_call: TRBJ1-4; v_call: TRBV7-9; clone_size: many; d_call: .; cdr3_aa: CASRYRDTEKLFF; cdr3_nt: TGTGCCAGCAGATACCGGGACACCGAAAAACTGTTTTTT
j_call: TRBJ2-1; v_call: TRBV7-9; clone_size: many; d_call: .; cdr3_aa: CASSLSGVRSSYNEQFF; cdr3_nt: TGTGCCAGCAGCTTATCCGGAGTGCGGAGCTCCTACAATGAGCAGTTCTTC
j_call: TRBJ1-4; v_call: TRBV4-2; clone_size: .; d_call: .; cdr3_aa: CASSQSHIEKLFF; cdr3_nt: TGTGCCAGCAGCCAATCCCATATTGAAAAACTGTTTTTT
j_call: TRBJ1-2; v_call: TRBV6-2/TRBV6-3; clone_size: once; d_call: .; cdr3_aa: CASSQFGGTLGYTF; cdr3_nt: TGTGCCAGCAGCCAGTTCGGCGGGACCCTGGGCTACACCTTC
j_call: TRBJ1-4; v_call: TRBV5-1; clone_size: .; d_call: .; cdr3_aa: CASSQGKGGEKLFF; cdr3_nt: TGCGCCAGCAGCCAAGGAAAGGGAGGTGAAAAACTGTTTTTT
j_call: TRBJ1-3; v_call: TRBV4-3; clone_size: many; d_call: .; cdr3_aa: CASSQARLGNTIYF; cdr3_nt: TGCGCCAGCAGCCAAGCTCGTTTAGGAAACACCATATATTTT
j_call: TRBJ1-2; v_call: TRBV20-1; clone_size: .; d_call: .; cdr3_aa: CSARSPDSLGYTF; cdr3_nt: TGCAGTGCTAGGTCACCGGACTCTTTGGGCTACACCTTC
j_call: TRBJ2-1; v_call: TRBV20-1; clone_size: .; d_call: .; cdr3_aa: CSARVAGRPYNEQFF; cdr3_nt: TGCAGTGCTAGAGTTGCGGGAAGACCCTACAATGAGCAGTTCTTC
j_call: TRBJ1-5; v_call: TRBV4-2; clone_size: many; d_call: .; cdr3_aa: CASSQDGANQPQHF; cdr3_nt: TGTGCCAGCAGCCAAGATGGGGCCAATCAGCCCCAGCATTTT
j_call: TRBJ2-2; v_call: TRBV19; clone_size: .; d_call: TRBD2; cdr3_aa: CASSSGLAVNTGELFF; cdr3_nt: TGTGCCAGTAGTTCCGGACTAGCGGTGAACACCGGGGAGCTGTTTTTT
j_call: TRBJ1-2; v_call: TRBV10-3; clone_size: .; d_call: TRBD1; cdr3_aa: CAISRDSYGYTF; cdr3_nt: TGTGCCATCAGTCGGGACAGCTATGGCTACACCTTC
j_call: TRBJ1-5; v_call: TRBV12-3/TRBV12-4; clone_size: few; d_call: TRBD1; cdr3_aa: CASSGTGDNQPQHF; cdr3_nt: TGTGCCAGCAGTGGTACAGGGGACAATCAGCCCCAGCATTTT
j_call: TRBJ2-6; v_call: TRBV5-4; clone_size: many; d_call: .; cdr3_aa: CASSLFAGANVLTF; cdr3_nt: TGTGCCAGCAGCTTGTTCGCTGGGGCCAACGTCCTGACTTTC
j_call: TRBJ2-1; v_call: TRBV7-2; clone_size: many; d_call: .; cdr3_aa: CASSLVRDSSYNEQFF; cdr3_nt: TGTGCCAGCAGCTTAGTCCGGGACTCCTCCTACAATGAGCAGTTCTTC
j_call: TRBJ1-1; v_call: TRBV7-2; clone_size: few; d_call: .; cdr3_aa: CASSLRTNTEAFF; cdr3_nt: TGTGCCAGCAGCTTACGTACAAACACTGAAGCTTTCTTT
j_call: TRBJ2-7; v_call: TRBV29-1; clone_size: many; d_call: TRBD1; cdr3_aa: CSVRGQVDEQYF; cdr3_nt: TGCAGCGTGAGAGGACAGGTCGACGAGCAGTACTTC
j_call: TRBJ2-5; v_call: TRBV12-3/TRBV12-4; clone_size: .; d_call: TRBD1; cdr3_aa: CASSPGQGQETQYF; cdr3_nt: TGTGCCAGCAGTCCGGGACAGGGTCAAGAGACCCAGTACTTC
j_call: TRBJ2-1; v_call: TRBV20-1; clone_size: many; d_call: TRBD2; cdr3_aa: CSAPLTSGRRGSYNEQFF; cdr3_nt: TGCAGTGCTCCCCTGACTAGCGGGAGGAGGGGATCCTACAATGAGCAGTTCTTC
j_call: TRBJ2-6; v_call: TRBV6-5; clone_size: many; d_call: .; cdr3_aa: CASSSAEANVLTF; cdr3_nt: TGTGCCAGCAGCAGCGCCGAGGCCAACGTCCTGACTTTC
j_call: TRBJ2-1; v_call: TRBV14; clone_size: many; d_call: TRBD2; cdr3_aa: CASSQVVSGRARNEQFF; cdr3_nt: TGTGCCAGCAGCCAAGTCGTGAGCGGGAGGGCCCGCAATGAGCAGTTCTTC
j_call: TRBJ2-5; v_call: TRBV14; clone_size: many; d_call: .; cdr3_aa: CASSPLITGTQYF; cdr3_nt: TGTGCCAGCAGCCCACTAATTACGGGGACCCAGTACTTC
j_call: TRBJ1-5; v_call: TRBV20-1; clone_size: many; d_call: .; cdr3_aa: CSASGSFRRETGNQPQHF; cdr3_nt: TGCAGTGCTAGTGGGAGCTTCCGCAGGGAAACCGGCAATCAGCCCCAGCATTTT
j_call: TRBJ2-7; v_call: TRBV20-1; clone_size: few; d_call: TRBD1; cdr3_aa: CSARAVSGTGVYEQYF; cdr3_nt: TGCAGTGCTAGAGCCGTCTCCGGGACAGGGGTATACGAGCAGTACTTC
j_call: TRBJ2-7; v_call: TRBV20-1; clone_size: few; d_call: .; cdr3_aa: CSARVLTGRSPYEQYF; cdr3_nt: TGCAGTGCTAGAGTGCTTACAGGGAGGTCGCCCTACGAGCAGTACTTC